The 21 T cell receptor beta chains in this list originate from one sample, sequenced in a study. TCRdb re-analysed the RT-PCR reads in MiXCR, keeping a single row per CDR3 protein. The sample has 650,000 to 800,000 distinct CDR3 sequences; approximately 15% are singletons. Material for sequencing was memory CD4+ T cells from blood. These receptors originate from a female donor in good health, serving as a healthy control.

This clonotype occurred many times. The gene calls are TRBV7-2 and TRBJ2-1, with D perhaps TRBD1 or TRBD2 (5 bases each). The germline V gene has CDR1 SGHTA and CDR2 FQGNSA. The CDR3 has 17 amino acids. The ends were cut back, 2 bases at V and 7 bases at J, with 21 bases in the middle. The CDR3 region has the DNA TGTGCCAGCAGCTTATCCACCCTTGGTATCGGGGCTAATGAGCAGTTCTTC. Amino acid sequence: CASSLSTLGIGANEQFF. Using reference TRBV7-2 and TRBJ2-1 for the parts outside the CDR3, the full variable domain is GAGVSQSPSNKVTEKGKDVELRCDPISGHTALYWYRQSLGQGLEFLIYFQGNSAPDKSGLPSDRFSAERTGGSVSTLTIQRTQQEDSAVYLCASSLSTLGIGANEQFFGPGTRLTVL.

This rearrangement joins TRBV12-3 or TRBV12-4 to TRBJ2-7, with D maybe TRBD2 (6 bases). CDR3 length equals 14 residues. The ends were cut back, 4 bases at V and 6 bases at J, with 16 bases in the middle. The CDR3 sequence is CASSWGLLSVEQYF. In nucleotides, the CDR3 is TGTGCCAGCAGTTGGGGACTCCTTTCCGTCGAGCAGTACTTC.

This clonotype turned up a few times. This sequence joins TRBV7-2 and TRBJ1-1, with no clear D. The CDR3 extends over 14 amino acids. Germline assignment: CDR1 SGHTA and CDR2 FQGNSA. The V and J ends lost 2 bases and 1 base respectively, with 8 bases between them. CDR3 in amino acids: CASSLSHQNTEAFF. The CDR3 DNA reads as TGTGCCAGCAGCTTATCCCACCAGAACACTGAAGCTTTCTTT.

This clonotype was seen a few times. V is TRBV6-1 and J is TRBJ2-1; D not certain. In germline, CDR1 is MNHNS, CDR2 SASEGT. This CDR3 region has 12 residues. Trimming took 2 bases from V and 10 from J, leaving 9 bases between them. CDR3 loop: CASSEFGVEQFF. For the CDR3, the DNA is TGTGCCAGCAGTGAATTTGGCGTGGAGCAGTTCTTC.

In nucleotides, the CDR3 is TGTGCCAGCAGCCAGCGACAGGGAACTGGAAACACCATATATTTT. Amino acids: CASSQRQGTGNTIYF. The chain couples TRBV12-3 or TRBV12-4 to TRBJ1-3; 7 bases map to TRBD1. Trimming removed 6 bases from V and 2 bases from J; junction bases left unmatched: 7. The CDR3 length is 15 residues.

Of note for this clonotype: A much larger clone lies a single base off, so this may be a read error. V and J are TRBV5-6 and TRBJ1-5; D is perhaps TRBD1 (6 bases). CDR1 and CDR2 from the germline V gene are SGHDT and YYEEEE. This CDR3 is 16 amino acids long. CDR3 region: CASSIRQAYSNQPQNF. CDR3 bases: TGTGCCAGCAGCATAAGACAGGCTTATAGCAATCAGCCCCAGAATTTT.

This clonotype was seen a handful of times. The chain joins TRBV20-1 to TRBJ1-3; D remains unclear. V lost 1 base to trimming and J lost 3 bases, with 10 bases between them. CDR3 length: 14 amino acids. Germline V lookup: CDR1 DFQATT, CDR2 SNEGSKA (reference sequence). CDR3 nucleotide sequence: TGCAGTGCTAGAGGGGCAGATAATGGAAACACCATATATTTT. Translated: CSARGADNGNTIYF.

This clonotype was found a few times. The V and J genes are TRBV20-1 and TRBJ1-1, with 7 positions matching TRBD1. CDR3 size: 15 residues. The germline V gene encodes CDR1 DFQATT and CDR2 SNEGSKA (reference sequence). The V and J ends lost 4 bases and 5 bases, in that order; junction bases with no gene match: 13. DNA of the CDR3: TGCAGTGCTACACCTCCGGGACAGCGACCAACTGAAGCTTTCTTT. Its protein is CSATPPGQRPTEAFF.

The chain employs TRBV2 and TRBJ1-4, with D uncertain. Germline V gene sequence: CDR1 SNHLY, CDR2 FYNNEI. This CDR3 is built from 13 residues. Deletions cut 6 bases from V and 1 base from J, with 6 bases between. The CDR3 DNA reads as TGTGCCAGCAGGGTAGGAACTAATGAAAAACTGTTTTTT. As protein: CASRVGTNEKLFF.

The chain employs TRBV5-1 and TRBJ1-4; tentatively, D is TRBD1 (5 bases). Germline V gene data show CDR1 as SGHRS and CDR2 as YFSETQ. Trimming removed 4 bases at V and 3 bases at J, with 13 bases between. This CDR3 has 15 amino acids. Here the CDR3 reads CASSGNAGANEKLFF. The CDR3 DNA reads as TGCGCCAGCAGCGGTAACGCGGGGGCTAATGAAAAACTGTTTTTT.

This chain joins TRBV5-1 and TRBJ2-2; TRBD2 aligns across 9 bases. V dropped 0 bases and J dropped 6; count of bases not matched to a gene: 6. Germline V CDR1 and CDR2: SGHRS, YFSETQ. This CDR3 has 16 amino acids. CDR3 coding DNA: TGCGCCAGCAGCTTGGCTATTAGCGGGAGCTCCGGGGAGCTGTTTTTT. It codes for CASSLAISGSSGELFF.

CDR3 nucleotide sequence: TGTGCCAGCAGCTTGGAAGGGGGGAGCTCCTATAATTCACCCCTCCACTTT. Residues: CASSLEGGSSYNSPLHF. The rearrangement links TRBV5-6 to TRBJ1-6; D may be TRBD1 (6 bases). The CDR3 is made up of 17 amino acids. V was trimmed by 0 bases and J by 0 bases, leaving 10 bases between them. Per the germline V gene, CDR1 is SGHDT and CDR2 is YYEEEE.

This chain connects TRBV7-2 to TRBJ1-4; D is uncertain. V lost 5 bases, J lost 0 bases, and 10 bases lay in between. Germline loops: CDR1 SGHTA, CDR2 FQGNSA. This CDR3 has 15 residues. DNA of the CDR3: TGTGCCAGCAGCCACGGACCTGCAACTAATGAAAAACTGTTTTTT. This encodes CASSHGPATNEKLFF.

The V call is TRBV20-1, the J call TRBJ1-2; no clear D. CDR3 size: 13 residues. Germline CDR1 DFQATT, CDR2 SNEGSKA (reference sequence). The V gene lost 0 bases and the J gene lost 2 bases, with 7 bases spanning the gap. CDR3 loop: CSARDDGNYGYTF. The CDR3 region has the DNA TGCAGTGCTAGAGATGACGGGAACTATGGCTACACCTTC.

V is TRBV12-3 or TRBV12-4 and J is TRBJ2-5; 13 nucleotides align to TRBD2. This CDR3 has 16 residues. With V trimmed by 1 base and J by 8 bases, 7 bases remained unmatched. CDR3 in DNA: TGTGCCAGCAGTTTAGAGGAAGGACTAGCGGGGGAAACCCAGTACTTC. Translated, it gives CASSLEEGLAGETQYF.

The V and J genes are TRBV14 and TRBJ2-5, with no clear D. Germline assignment: CDR1 SGHDN and CDR2 FVKESK. There are 15 residues in the CDR3. Trimming left V 1 base short and J 4 bases short, with 13 bases between. CDR3 in DNA: TGTGCCAGCAGCCAAGCCTCCCTAGTCCTAGAGACCCAGTACTTC. It encodes CASSQASLVLETQYF.

This clonotype was counted between two and nine times. This chain uses TRBV6-1 with TRBJ1-1; D is unclear. Trimming removed 4 bases from V and 5 bases from J, with 8 bases in between. The germline V gene encodes CDR1 MNHNS and CDR2 SASEGT. The CDR3 runs 12 residues. CDR3 in DNA: TGTGCCAGCAGTGTCCATTGGACTGAAGCTTTCTTT. Protein: CASSVHWTEAFF.

This clonotype came up many times. The V and J genes are TRBV30 and TRBJ2-1; 7 bases fit TRBD2. V lost 1 base, J lost 12 bases, and 6 bases stayed unmatched. CDR3 size: 12 residues. Germline-derived CDR1 and CDR2 are GTSNPN and SVGIG (reference sequence). In nucleotides, the CDR3 is TGTGCCTGGAGTGGGGGGGGAGGAATGCAGTTCTTC. Amino acids: CAWSGGGGMQFF.

The V and J genes are TRBV7-2 and TRBJ2-7, with D uncertain. This CDR3 is 13 amino acids long. The germline V gene encodes CDR1 SGHTA and CDR2 FQGNSA. V gave up 4 bases and J gave up 0 bases, with 7 bases separating them. The CDR3 region has the DNA TGTGCCAGCAGCTCTCTAGGCTCCTACGAGCAGTACTTC. Protein product: CASSSLGSYEQYF.

CDR3 sequence (DNA): TGTGCCAGCAGCGTCCGGGACAGGGTGTTTCCAGATACGCAGTATTTT. It specifies CASSVRDRVFPDTQYF. The chain employs TRBV7-8 and TRBJ2-3; TRBD1 matches 9 bases. The CDR3 length is 16 residues. The germline V gene encodes CDR1 SGHVS and CDR2 FQNEAQ. The V gene end was trimmed by 5 bases and the J gene end by 4 bases; junction bases not matched to a gene: 10.

The chain joins TRBV12-3 or TRBV12-4 to TRBJ1-6; 7 nucleotides match TRBD1. The length of the CDR3 is 14 residues. The V segment lost 6 bases and the J segment 8 bases; nucleotides outside the gene matches: 7. The CDR3 protein is CASSPAGGHSPLHF. The DNA of the CDR3 is TGTGCCAGCAGCCCTGCAGGGGGGCATTCACCCCTCCACTTT.